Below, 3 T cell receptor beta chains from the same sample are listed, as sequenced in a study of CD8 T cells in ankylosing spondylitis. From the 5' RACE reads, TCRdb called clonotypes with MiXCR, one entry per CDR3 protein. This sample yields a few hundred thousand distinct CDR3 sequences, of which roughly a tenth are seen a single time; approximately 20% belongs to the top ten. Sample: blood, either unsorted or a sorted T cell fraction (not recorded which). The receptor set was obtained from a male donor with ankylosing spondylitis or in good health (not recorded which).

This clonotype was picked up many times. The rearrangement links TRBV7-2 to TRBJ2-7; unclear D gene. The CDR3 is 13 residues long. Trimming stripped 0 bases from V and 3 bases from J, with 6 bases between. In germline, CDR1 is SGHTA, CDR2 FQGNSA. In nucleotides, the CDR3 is TGTGCCAGCAGCTTAGCTGGCAACTACGAGCAGTACTTC. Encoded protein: CASSLAGNYEQYF.

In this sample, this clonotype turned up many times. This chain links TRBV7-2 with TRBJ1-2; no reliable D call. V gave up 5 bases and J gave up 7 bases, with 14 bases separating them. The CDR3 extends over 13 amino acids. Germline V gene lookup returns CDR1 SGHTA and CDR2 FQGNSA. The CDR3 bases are TGTGCCAGCAGCCACGACCCCCAATCTGGCTACACCTTC. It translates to CASSHDPQSGYTF.

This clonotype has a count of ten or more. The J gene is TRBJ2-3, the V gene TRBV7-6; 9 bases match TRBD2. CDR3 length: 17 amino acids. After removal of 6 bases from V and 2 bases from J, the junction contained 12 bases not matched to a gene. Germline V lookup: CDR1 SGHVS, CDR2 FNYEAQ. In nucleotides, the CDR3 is TGTGCCAGCAGTATCCCTAGCGGGGCCCTCCACACAGATACGCAGTATTTT. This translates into CASSIPSGALHTDTQYF.